The following is a T cell receptor beta chain sequence with its context. Its specificity is not known. Template switching added a universal primer site, and cDNA bore unique molecular identifiers. MiXCR was run by TCRdb on the 5' RACE reads, yielding one entry per CDR3 protein. This sample has around 220,000 distinct CDR3 sequences; over 12% occur once, and the top ten carry approximately 8.2%. Trimming cost V 3 bases and J 4 bases, with 11 bases left between them. CDR3 length: 13 residues. Germline loops: CDR1 DFQATT, CDR2 SNEGSKA (reference sequence). This entry belongs to a study of identical twins. Study-wide findings and caveats: Abundant beta clonotypes from cord blood bore fewer insertions; memory repertoires lacked this pattern.

Sequenced: memory (CD45RO+) T cells sorted from blood. V gene TRBV20-1 combines with J gene TRBJ2-3; weak D call: TRBD1 (5 bases). The sequence was collected from a woman aged 18-29 years in good health. CDR3 residues: CSARDPGPDTQYF. The CDR3 region has the DNA TGCAGTGCTAGGGACCCAGGGCCAGATACGCAGTATTTT.